The 14 T cell receptor beta chains below all came from one sample that was sequenced in a study of T cell responses to AZD1222 COVID-19 vaccine. The table came from immunoSEQ multiplex PCR; TCRdb's copy has only in-frame clones and leaves some out. The sample contains some 130,000 clones, approximately 88% of which appear only once. The sample in question was peripheral blood, obtained on day 0 of AZD1222 vaccination. The receptors derive from an adult in good health.

The rearrangement links TRBV14 to TRBJ1-2, with D maybe TRBD1 (6 bases). From germline, CDR1 is SGHDN and CDR2 FVKESK. Trimming removed 4 bases at V and 8 bases at J, with 20 bases between. The CDR3 totals 15 residues. DNA for the CDR3: TGTGCCAGCAGCCCGCTACAGGGAAGGTCGCGCGGCTACACCTTC. The encoded protein is CASSPLQGRSRGYTF.

The gene calls are TRBV5-6 and TRBJ1-2; tentative D call: TRBD1 (6 bases). The V gene's germline CDR1 is SGHDT and CDR2 YYEEEE. This CDR3 has 12 residues. Trimming removed 0 bases from V and 6 bases from J, with 6 bases in between. The CDR3 DNA reads as TGTGCCAGCAGCTTGGAGGGGGATGGCTACACCTTC. The encoded protein is CASSLEGDGYTF.

The chain has TRBV25-1 and TRBJ1-3; D perhaps matches TRBD1 (5 bases). Looked up from germline, CDR1 is MGHDK and CDR2 is SYGVNS. V was shortened by 4 bases and J by 2 bases, with 12 bases between the two germline ends. The CDR3 covers 15 residues. The CDR3 loop reads CASSGTGVAGNTIYF. The CDR3 bases are TGTGCCAGCAGTGGGACGGGGGTCGCTGGAAACACCATATATTTT.

The chain recombines TRBV30 with TRBJ1-4, with a weak D call TRBD1 (5 bases). The germline V and J ends were trimmed by 1 base and 2 bases, with 11 bases remaining between them. Germline CDR1 and CDR2: GTSNPN and SVGIG (reference sequence). CDR3 length: 15 residues. CDR3 in amino acids: CAWSGGGPTNEKLFF. DNA of the CDR3: TGTGCCTGGAGTGGGGGGGGACCGACTAATGAAAAACTGTTTTTT.

The chain recombines TRBV19 with TRBJ1-1; 7 bases are a match to TRBD1. Trimming removed 1 base from V and 1 base from J; junction bases left unmatched: 3. There are 15 residues in the CDR3. Germline CDR1 LNHDA, CDR2 SQIVND (reference sequence). CDR3 sequence: CASSIVEGANTEAFF. The CDR3 DNA follows: TGTGCCAGTAGTATAGTTGAGGGGGCGAACACTGAAGCTTTCTTT.

V and J are TRBV7-3 and TRBJ2-5; 7 bases line up with TRBD1. The CDR3 is 18 amino acids. Germline CDR1 SGHTA, CDR2 FQGTGA. With 2 bases clipped from V and 1 base from J, the junction kept 13 bases outside the gene matches. CDR3 DNA: TGTGCCAGCAGCTTAGGTGCAGGGGGTTTTGGATTCCAAGAGACCCAGTACTTC. Its translation is CASSLGAGGFGFQETQYF. The full variable domain, with the rest looked up from reference TRBV7-3 and TRBJ2-5, is GAGVSQTPSNKVTEKGKYVELRCDPISGHTALYWYRQSLGQGPEFLIYFQGTGAADDSGLPNDRFFAVRPEGSVSTLKIQRTERGDSAVYLCASSLGAGGFGFQETQYFGPGTRLLVL.

The J gene is TRBJ2-7, the V gene TRBV7-9; the D is unclear. CDR1 is SEHNR, CDR2 FQNEAQ, per germline (reference sequence). This CDR3 has 14 residues. V dropped 2 bases and J dropped 3 bases, with 11 bases sitting between them. The CDR3 nucleotides read TGTGCCAGCAGCTTAATGGGCGGCGGCTACGAGCAGTACTTC. It translates to CASSLMGGGYEQYF.

This clone occurred a few times. The gene calls are TRBV27 and TRBJ2-7; perhaps TRBD1 as D (6 bases). This CDR3 region has 16 residues. The germline V and J ends were trimmed by 5 bases and 6 bases, with 23 bases remaining between them. Germline values: CDR1 MNHEY, CDR2 SMNVEV (reference sequence). The CDR3 reads CASSPYLGTRVSEQYF. CDR3 in DNA: TGTGCCAGCAGTCCCTATCTCGGGACACGGGTGAGCGAGCAGTACTTC.

This clone was detected a few times. The V call is TRBV28, the J call TRBJ1-4; no firm D call. This CDR3 spans 17 amino acids. Trimming pared 8 bases from V and 0 bases from J, leaving 19 bases between. Germline CDR1 MDHEN, CDR2 SYDVKM. The CDR3 reads CASGSSRIVATNEKLFF. Written as DNA, the CDR3 is TGTGCCAGCGGATCGAGCCGTATAGTTGCAACTAATGAAAAACTGTTTTTT.

The chain recombines TRBV19 with TRBJ1-4; maybe TRBD1 (5 bases). With 10 bases removed from V and 1 base from J, the gap between germline ends came to 13 bases. The CDR3 loop spans 14 amino acids. Germline assignment: CDR1 LNHDA and CDR2 SQIVND (reference sequence). For the CDR3, the DNA is TGTGCCACACGCCCAGGGCGAACTAATGAAAAACTGTTTTTT. Translated, it gives CATRPGRTNEKLFF. The full variable domain, its missing parts supplied by reference TRBV19 and TRBJ1-4, is DGGITQSPKYLFRKEGQNVTLSCEQNLNHDAMYWYRQDPGQGLRLIYYSQIVNDFQKGDIAEGYSVSREKKESFPLTVTSAQKNPTAFYLCATRPGRTNEKLFFGSGTQLSVL.

CDR3: CASSEIYTGAYGYTF. The DNA of the CDR3 is TGTGCCAGCAGCGAGATATACACAGGAGCCTATGGCTACACCTTC. This chain links TRBV5-6 with TRBJ1-2; D possibly corresponds to TRBD1 (5 bases). This CDR3 spans 15 amino acids. The germline gives CDR1 SGHDT, CDR2 YYEEEE. The ends were cut back, 4 bases at V and 4 bases at J, with 17 bases in the middle.

The V gene is TRBV11-2, the J gene TRBJ1-1; 7 nucleotides agree with TRBD1. Trimming cost V 1 base and J 3 bases; bases outside gene matches: 11. CDR1 and CDR2 from the germline V gene are SGHAT and FQNNGV. This CDR3 contains 17 residues. CDR3 in DNA: TGTGCCAGCAGCTTAGTGAGACAGGGCGGTTCGGACACTGAAGCTTTCTTT. Residues: CASSLVRQGGSDTEAFF.

CDR3 region: CASRPGDALTYGYTF. The CDR3, as DNA: TGTGCAAGTCGCCCAGGGGACGCCCTTACCTATGGCTACACCTTC. The rearrangement joins TRBV12-2 to TRBJ1-2; TRBD1 is the table's D call, not checked against the DNA. TRBV12-2 is designated a pseudogene. The length of the CDR3 is 15 residues.

This clone was observed a few times. The CDR3 DNA reads as TGCGCCAGCAGCTTATCCGGGACTCAGAACACCGGGGAGCTGTTTTTT. This gives the protein CASSLSGTQNTGELFF. V gene TRBV5-1 combines with J gene TRBJ2-2, with a weak D call TRBD2 (6 bases). V was trimmed by 2 bases and J by 1 base, leaving 12 bases between them. Germline CDR1 reads SGHRS; CDR2 reads YFSETQ. The CDR3 length is 16 residues.